This T cell receptor (beta chain) was recorded in a study of PD-L1 blockade in urothelial cancer. Across the study: Blood analysis occurred 3 weeks (second dose) and 6 weeks after treatment start. Per blood sample, T cells had a median of around 150,000.

Findings and caveats of the study: Clonality of blood TCR below the median before treatment predicted better survival.

Each patient gave between 1 and 8 samples, pretreatment and on-treatment. The repertoire was sequenced with immunoSEQ multiplex PCR; TCRdb's copy has only in-frame clones and lacks some. This table holds 55,000 to 70,000 clones, 82% found once. With respect to this clone: What it binds is unknown.

The receptor was isolated from a man in his 70s with urothelial cancer. Specimen: PBMCs, collected around atezolizumab (anti-PD-L1) treatment.

The DNA for the CDR3 is TGTGCCACCGGGGAGGGTATTTATAGCAATCAGCCCCAGCATTTT. This sequence encodes CATGEGIYSNQPQHF. The genes are TRBV15 and TRBJ1-5; no definite D call. The germline V gene encodes CDR1 LNHNV and CDR2 YYDKDF (reference sequence). Trimming took off 8 bases at V and 0 bases at J, with 14 bases between the two ends. CDR3 size: 15 residues.